This T cell receptor beta chain was captured by sequencing in a study of monozygotic twins with inflammatory bowel disease. Points from the study as a whole: Different subtypes (of T cells) could not be told apart from one another. Extra variability in the repertoires of patients may have come from differing immunosuppressive treatments.

Whole blood supplied total RNA, and T cells were not sorted. Germline CDR1 reads SQVTM; CDR2 reads ANQGSEA. There are 16 residues in the CDR3. Turning to this clonotype: The antigen remains undetermined.

The unique tags termed UMIs, each holding a 6-nucleotide sample barcode, were added by means of template switching. TCRdb reprocessed the 5' RACE reads and reports one entry per CDR3 protein, with no DNA. The table gives some 200,000 distinct CDR3 sequences; the top ten clones make up approximately 1.5% of it. Sequencing was carried out using blood. This chain connects TRBV29-1 to TRBJ1-1. This receptor was identified in a human donor with ulcerative colitis or Crohn's disease, or a healthy co-twin of an affected twin (not recorded which). CDR3 amino acids: CSVESLGFRENTEAFF.